These 29 T cell receptor beta chains came from one sample sequenced in a study of blood T cell repertoires in COVID-19. This table comes from immunoSEQ multiplex PCR, and its TCRdb copy is limited to in-frame clones, with some not included. Counted here are fewer than 55,000 clones, about 86% occurring once; the ten biggest clones make up 20% to 25%. Sequences were obtained from peripheral blood. The receptors were gathered from an elderly woman with COVID-19, enrolled during active disease.

The V gene is TRBV11-1, the J gene TRBJ2-3, with 7 bases fitting TRBD1. The CDR3 covers 14 residues. Germline V CDR1 and CDR2: SGHAT, FQDESV (reference sequence). V was pared by 5 bases and J by 7 bases, with 9 bases of the junction left unmatched. The CDR3 DNA reads TGTGCCAGCAGCGTCGACAGGGTGGGATATACGCAGTATTTT. Its translation: CASSVDRVGYTQYF. The full variable domain, its missing parts supplied by reference TRBV11-1 and TRBJ2-3, is EAEVAQSPRYKITEKSQAVAFWCDPISGHATLYWYRQILGQGPELLVQFQDESVVDDSQLPKDRFSAERLKGVDSTLKIQPAELGDSAMYLCASSVDRVGYTQYFGPGTRLTVL.

Comment on this clone: Other nucleotide sequences from this sample produce the same CDR3. The chain is built from TRBV2 and TRBJ1-6; D is undetermined. Trimming cost V 1 base and J 7 bases, with 8 bases left between them. CDR1 is SNHLY and CDR2 is FYNNEI in the germline V gene. The CDR3 consists of 14 residues. DNA for the CDR3: TGTGCCAGCAGTGAAGGGGTACAGAATTCACCCCTCCACTTT. Its translation: CASSEGVQNSPLHF.

The chain links TRBV15 to TRBJ2-1, with TRBD2 matching over 13 bases. This CDR3 is 18 amino acids long. Per germline, CDR1 LNHNV and CDR2 YYDKDF (reference sequence). V shed 0 bases, J shed 4 bases, and the junction held 6 bases outside the gene matches. In DNA, the CDR3 is TGTGCCACCAGCAGAGATCTAACTAGCGGGAGGGATTACAATGAGCAGTTCTTC. It yields the protein CATSRDLTSGRDYNEQFF.

V gene TRBV24-1 combines with J gene TRBJ2-2; 7 bases fit TRBD1. The CDR3 contains 16 residues. J gave up 4 bases and V 4 bases, and 8 bases lay outside the gene matches. Germline CDR1 reads KGHDR; CDR2 reads SFDVKD. The CDR3 region is CATSEGGRGITGELFF. For the CDR3, the DNA is TGTGCCACCAGTGAAGGGGGCAGGGGAATCACCGGGGAGCTGTTTTTT.

V and J are TRBV19 and TRBJ2-1; D may be TRBD1 (5 bases). V was clipped by 6 bases and J by 1 base, with 7 bases between them. This CDR3 has 13 amino acids. From germline, CDR1 is LNHDA and CDR2 SQIVND (reference sequence). This chain's CDR3 is CASRGVSYNEQFF. The CDR3 DNA reads TGTGCCAGTAGAGGGGTTTCCTACAATGAGCAGTTCTTC. Based on the CDR3 plus reference TRBV19 and TRBJ2-1, the full variable domain is DGGITQSPKYLFRKEGQNVTLSCEQNLNHDAMYWYRQDPGQGLRLIYYSQIVNDFQKGDIAEGYSVSREKKESFPLTVTSAQKNPTAFYLCASRGVSYNEQFFGPGTRLTVL.

The gene calls are TRBV7-2 and TRBJ2-7; 16 positions match TRBD2. V was clipped by 5 bases and J by 4 bases; unmatched bases: 5. The CDR3 spans 16 residues. Germline loops: CDR1 SGHTA, CDR2 FQGNSA. The CDR3 DNA follows: TGTGCCAGCAGCCCGGGACTAGCGGGAGGGACTTACGAGCAGTACTTC. Amino acids: CASSPGLAGGTYEQYF.

About this clone: Sequence at one end of the junction differs from germline and may be a read error. The rearrangement links TRBV18 to TRBJ1-4, with 8 nucleotides matching TRBD1. The CDR3 totals 15 residues. CDR1 is KGHSH, CDR2 LQKENI, per germline. The CDR3 sequence: CASSQQGATNEKLFF. The CDR3 DNA follows: TGTGCCAGCTCCCAGCAGGGGGCAACGAATGAAAAACTGTTTTTT.

This clone was seen once. The chain links TRBV20-1 to TRBJ2-1; D remains unclear. The germline CDR1 and CDR2 sequences are DFQATT and SNEGSKA (reference sequence). This CDR3 comprises 11 residues. The V end lost 6 bases, the J end lost 9 bases, and 12 bases lay between the germline ends. CDR3 region: CSAPLQREQFF. CDR3 DNA sequence: TGCAGTGCCCCGTTACAACGTGAGCAGTTCTTC.

The chain uses TRBV7-2 and TRBJ1-1, with TRBD1 matching 7 bases. CDR1 and CDR2 from the germline V gene are SGHTA and FQGNSA. The V gene end was trimmed by 8 bases and the J gene end by 2 bases; junction bases not matched to a gene: 5. The CDR3 length is 13 residues. The CDR3 here is CASREGANTEAFF. The CDR3, as DNA: TGTGCCAGCCGTGAGGGGGCCAACACTGAAGCTTTCTTT.

This chain uses TRBV7-6 with TRBJ2-2; 7 bases fit TRBD2. CDR1 and CDR2 (germline): SGHVS, FNYEAQ. This CDR3 comprises 17 residues. Losses at the gene ends were 4 bases for V and 5 bases for J; bases not matched to a gene: 13. CDR3 in amino acids: CASSWPRGGSGTGELFF. The CDR3 DNA reads TGTGCCAGCAGCTGGCCCCGGGGCGGGAGTGGGACCGGGGAGCTGTTTTTT. Drawing the rest from reference TRBV7-6 and TRBJ2-2, the complete variable domain is GAGVSQSPRYKVTKRGQDVALRCDPISGHVSLYWYRQALGQGPEFLTYFNYEAQQDKSGLPNDRFSAERPEGSISTLTIQRTEQRDSAMYRCASSWPRGGSGTGELFFGEGSRLTVL.

The chain employs TRBV6-5 and TRBJ1-4, with D possibly being TRBD1 (5 bases). The length of the CDR3 is 13 residues. The V end was cut by 6 bases, the J end by 8 bases, with 13 bases between. Per germline, CDR1 MNHEY and CDR2 SVGAGI. This chain's CDR3 is CASSLQRGEKLFF. The CDR3, as DNA: TGTGCCAGCAGCCTTCAAAGGGGCGAAAAACTGTTTTTT.

The chain is built from TRBV5-6 and TRBJ1-5; 8 bases match TRBD1. The CDR3 runs to 15 residues. Looked up from germline, CDR1 is SGHDT and CDR2 is YYEEEE. V lost 4 bases, J lost 6 bases, and 9 bases stayed unmatched. The CDR3 is CASSIAGGSTQPQHF. Here the CDR3 DNA reads TGTGCCAGCAGCATCGCAGGGGGCTCAACTCAGCCCCAGCATTTT. The full variable domain, in which reference TRBV5-6 and TRBJ1-5 provide the parts outside the CDR3, is DAGVTQSPTHLIKTRGQQVTLRCSPKSGHDTVSWYQQALGQGPQFIFQYYEEEERQRGNFPDRFSGHQFPNYSSELNVNALLLGDSALYLCASSIAGGSTQPQHFGDGTRLSIL.

This chain uses TRBV4-1 with TRBJ2-1, with 10 bases that match TRBD2. CDR1 is MGHRA and CDR2 is YSYEKL in the germline V gene. V was clipped by 4 bases and J by 5 bases; unmatched bases: 8. This CDR3 region has 16 residues. DNA for the CDR3: TGCGCCAGCAGCCCTCGAACTAGCGGGAACAACAATGAGCAGTTCTTC. Translated, it gives CASSPRTSGNNNEQFF.

J is TRBJ1-1 and V is TRBV7-2; D remains ambiguous. Trimming shortened V by 1 base and J by 1 base, and 7 bases separated the two germline ends. The germline V gene has CDR1 SGHTA and CDR2 FQGNSA. There are 14 residues in the CDR3. The CDR3 region has the DNA TGTGCCAGCAGCTTAGGGGCAGGGAACACTGAAGCTTTCTTT. It is translated as CASSLGAGNTEAFF.

This rearrangement joins TRBV5-1 to TRBJ1-4, with 9 bases fitting TRBD1. This CDR3 spans 15 amino acids. Germline CDR1 reads SGHRS; CDR2 reads YFSETQ. Trimming at V came to 4 bases and at J to 8 bases, leaving 9 bases not matched to a gene. CDR3: CASSPGGQGVEKLFF. The CDR3 DNA follows: TGCGCCAGCAGCCCGGGGGGACAGGGCGTCGAAAAACTGTTTTTT.

The sample holds many counts of this clone. This chain uses TRBV19 with TRBJ2-3; 10 bases match TRBD2. The V and J ends lost 5 bases and 0 bases, in that order; junction bases with no gene match: 2. CDR3 length equals 15 residues. Germline loops: CDR1 LNHDA, CDR2 SQIVND (reference sequence). The CDR3 DNA sequence: TGTGCCAGTAGTCCTAGCGGGAGTAGCACAGATACGCAGTATTTT. Translated: CASSPSGSSTDTQYF.

V gene TRBV4-1 combines with J gene TRBJ1-4; no reliable D call. The length of the CDR3 is 16 residues. Germline values: CDR1 MGHRA, CDR2 YSYEKL. V lost 2 bases and J 0 bases, leaving 10 bases between the germline ends. In DNA, the CDR3 is TGCGCCAGCAGCCAACATACAGCTACAACTAATGAAAAACTGTTTTTT. Amino acid sequence: CASSQHTATTNEKLFF.

The chain has TRBV5-6 and TRBJ2-5, with no clear D. Germline values: CDR1 SGHDT, CDR2 YYEEEE. CDR3 length equals 15 residues. The ends were cut back, 2 bases at V and 1 base at J, with 12 bases in the middle. The CDR3 nucleotides are TGTGCCAGCAGCTTCGGCGGAGACTTCCAAGAGACCCAGTACTTC. It yields the protein CASSFGGDFQETQYF.

There are a few counts of this clone. The chain combines TRBV28 with TRBJ2-4; D remains unclear. V dropped 3 bases and J dropped 0 bases, with 9 bases sitting between them. Germline loops: CDR1 MDHEN, CDR2 SYDVKM. This CDR3 contains 15 residues. The CDR3 protein is CASSFSEIAKNIQYF. The DNA for the CDR3 is TGTGCCAGCAGTTTTTCGGAGATAGCCAAAAACATTCAGTACTTC.

This clone appeared once. The chain couples TRBV6-5 to TRBJ2-7; 8 bases are a match to TRBD1. The CDR3 is made up of 14 amino acids. J gave up 0 bases and V 4 bases, and 2 bases lay outside the gene matches. Looked up from germline, CDR1 is MNHEY and CDR2 is SVGAGI. CDR3 region: CASSSDRGSYEQYF. The CDR3 DNA sequence: TGTGCCAGCAGTTCTGACAGGGGCTCCTACGAGCAGTACTTC.

This clone appeared a few times. This rearrangement joins TRBV4-1 to TRBJ2-2, with D possibly being TRBD2 (6 bases). With 6 bases removed from V and 3 bases from J, the gap between germline ends came to 11 bases. This CDR3 is 14 amino acids long. Germline V lookup: CDR1 MGHRA, CDR2 YSYEKL. As DNA, the CDR3 is TGCGCCAGCAGTCCATGGGAGGACACCGGGGAGCTGTTTTTT. Its translation: CASSPWEDTGELFF.

The chain combines TRBV3-1 (or the pseudogene TRBV3-2) with TRBJ2-7, with TRBD2 identical over 8 bases. This CDR3 has 17 residues. J was trimmed by 3 bases and V by 8 bases; bases with no gene match: 18. Germline V CDR1 and CDR2: LGHDT, YNNKEL (reference sequence). Here the CDR3 DNA reads TGTGCCAGCTCTGCCAGAGACCAACCCGGGAGGGGCTACGAGCAGTACTTC. It yields the protein CASSARDQPGRGYEQYF.

V gene TRBV7-9 combines with J gene TRBJ2-5; 9 nucleotides line up with TRBD2. Germline V gene lookup returns CDR1 SEHNR and CDR2 FQNEAQ (reference sequence). J lost 7 bases, V lost 5 bases, and 14 bases had no gene match. The CDR3 totals 16 residues. The DNA for the CDR3 is TGTGCCAGCAGCCCTCTTGAGGCGGGAGGGCTGGGGACCCAGTACTTC. As protein: CASSPLEAGGLGTQYF.

V gene TRBV25-1 combines with J gene TRBJ2-1; 10 bases map to TRBD1. Germline CDR1 MGHDK, CDR2 SYGVNS. Germline trimming cut 0 bases from V and 3 bases from J; bases unmatched to any gene: 5. The CDR3 consists of 17 residues. CDR3 sequence (DNA): TGTGCCAGCAGTGAATACGGGACAGGGGCCTTCTACAATGAGCAGTTCTTC. It codes for CASSEYGTGAFYNEQFF.

V usage is TRBV12-3 or TRBV12-4 and J usage is TRBJ2-1, with D unresolved. The CDR3 is made up of 13 amino acids. V was shortened by 9 bases and J by 2 bases, with 11 bases between the two germline ends. The CDR3 loop is CASTPQAYNEQFF. The DNA of the CDR3 is TGTGCCAGTACTCCCCAAGCCTACAATGAGCAGTTCTTC.

This chain uses TRBV19 with TRBJ1-1; no clear D gene. The germline V and J ends were trimmed by 5 bases and 4 bases, with 17 bases remaining between them. The germline V gene has CDR1 LNHDA and CDR2 SQIVND (reference sequence). This CDR3 contains 15 residues. As DNA, the CDR3 is TGTGCCAGTAGTCCTCTCGGAGGGATAGGCACTGAAGCTTTCTTT. Residues: CASSPLGGIGTEAFF.

The chain carries TRBV6-4 and TRBJ2-1, with D possibly matching TRBD2 (6 bases). The CDR3 runs 15 residues. Germline lookup yields CDR1 MRHNA and CDR2 SNTAGT. Trimming took off 3 bases at V and 7 bases at J, with 16 bases between the two ends. The CDR3 sequence: CASSENSGVGNEQFF. The CDR3 DNA reads as TGTGCCAGCAGTGAAAATAGCGGAGTCGGGAATGAGCAGTTCTTC.

This chain links TRBV3-1 (or the pseudogene TRBV3-2) with TRBJ1-5, with no clear D. V lost 3 bases and J lost 8, with 14 bases in between. The CDR3 covers 14 residues. Germline CDR1 and CDR2: LGHDT and YNNKEL (reference sequence). The CDR3: CASSHATTREPQHF. The CDR3 DNA follows: TGTGCCAGCAGCCATGCCACAACGCGGGAGCCCCAGCATTTT.

The chain employs TRBV11-2 and TRBJ1-2; D might be TRBD1 (6 bases). This CDR3 is built from 13 residues. Germline lookup yields CDR1 SGHAT and CDR2 FQNNGV. The V end lost 5 bases, the J end lost 4 bases, and 11 bases lay between the germline ends. Written as DNA, the CDR3 is TGTGCCAGCAGCCAACAGGGTCTCTATGGCTACACCTTC. Amino acids: CASSQQGLYGYTF. Together with reference TRBV11-2 and TRBJ1-2, the CDR3 gives the full variable domain: EAGVAQSPRYKIIEKRQSVAFWCNPISGHATLYWYQQILGQGPKLLIQFQNNGVVDDSQLPKDRFSAERLKGVDSTLKIQPAKLEDSAVYLCASSQQGLYGYTFGSGTRLTVV.